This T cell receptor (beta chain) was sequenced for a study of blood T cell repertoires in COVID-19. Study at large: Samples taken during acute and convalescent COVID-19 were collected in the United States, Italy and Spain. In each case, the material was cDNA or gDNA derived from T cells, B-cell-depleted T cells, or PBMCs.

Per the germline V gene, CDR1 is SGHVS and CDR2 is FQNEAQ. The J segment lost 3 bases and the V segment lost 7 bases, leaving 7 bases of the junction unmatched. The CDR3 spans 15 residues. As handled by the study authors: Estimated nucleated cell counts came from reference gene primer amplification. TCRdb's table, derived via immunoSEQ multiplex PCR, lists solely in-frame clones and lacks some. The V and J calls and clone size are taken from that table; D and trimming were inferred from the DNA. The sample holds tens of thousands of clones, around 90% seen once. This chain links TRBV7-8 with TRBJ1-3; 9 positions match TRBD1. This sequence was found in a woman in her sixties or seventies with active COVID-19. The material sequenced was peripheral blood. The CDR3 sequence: CASTPRDRVGNTIYF. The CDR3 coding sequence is TGTGCCAGCACCCCCCGGGACAGGGTTGGAAACACCATATATTTT.